This TCR beta chain was identified in a study of siplizumab effects on memory and regulatory T cells. Profiling relied on immunoSEQ multiplex PCR, and the TCRdb table lists in-frame clones only, not all of them. The data hold about 100,000 clones, with approximately 91% observed a single time. V lost 3 bases and J 4 bases, leaving 11 bases between the germline ends. This CDR3 is 14 amino acids long. The germline V gene has CDR1 MNHNS and CDR2 SASEGT. The clonotype comes from a human donor in good health. This chain uses TRBV6-1 with TRBJ2-3, with D unresolved. The material sequenced was non-Treg CD4+ T cells sorted from blood. CDR3 sequence (DNA): TGTGCCAGCAGTGACCAACGGTTCGCAGATACGCAGTATTTT. It encodes CASSDQRFADTQYF.